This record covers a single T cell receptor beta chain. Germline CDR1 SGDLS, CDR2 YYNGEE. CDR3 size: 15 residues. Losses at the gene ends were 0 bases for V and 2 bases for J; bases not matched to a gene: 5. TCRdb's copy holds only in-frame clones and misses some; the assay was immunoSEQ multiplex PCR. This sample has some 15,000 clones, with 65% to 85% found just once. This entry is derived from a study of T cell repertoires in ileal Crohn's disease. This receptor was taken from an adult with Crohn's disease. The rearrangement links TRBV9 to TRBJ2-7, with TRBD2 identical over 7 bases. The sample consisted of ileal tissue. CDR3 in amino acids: CASSVGVGGTYEQYF. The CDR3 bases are TGTGCCAGCAGCGTAGGGGTGGGGGGGACCTACGAGCAGTACTTC. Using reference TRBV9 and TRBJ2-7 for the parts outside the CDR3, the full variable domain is DSGVTQTPKHLITATGQRVTLRCSPRSGDLSVYWYQQSLDQGLQFLIQYYNGEERAKGNILERFSAQQFPDLHSELNLSSLELGDSALYFCASSVGVGGTYEQYFGPGTRLTVT.